This T cell receptor (beta chain) derives from a study of blood T cell repertoires in COVID-19. Using immunoSEQ multiplex PCR, the repertoire was profiled, and TCRdb retains in-frame clones only, with some absent. The sample has about 260,000 clones; around 90% are singletons. The CDR3 sequence is 15 residues long. With 5 bases removed from V and 3 bases from J, the gap between germline ends came to 15 bases. Germline V gives CDR1 LNHNV, CDR2 YYDKDF (reference sequence). This chain uses TRBV15 with TRBJ2-3; D possibly corresponds to TRBD2 (5 bases). Material for sequencing was PBMCs or T cells enriched from blood (not recorded which). The clonotype was recovered from a man in his forties who had been exposed to COVID-19. This CDR3 is CATSPSLGVTDTQYF. The CDR3 DNA follows: TGTGCCACCAGCCCTTCACTGGGAGTTACAGATACGCAGTATTTT.